A selection of T cell receptor beta chains follows, all from one sample in a study of human T cells and chemical hapten exposure. TCRdb analysed the RACE reads with MiXCR anew, one entry per CDR3 protein. Of 35,000 to 45,000 distinct CDR3 sequences in the sample, 8% to 9% were seen once. The sample in question was whole blood, obtained in connection with sensitization to the hapten diphenylcyclopropenone (DPC). The source is a woman between 40 and 55 years old with alopecia areata. Some clones in this sample may be carry-over from other donors' samples. Both conserved end residues are trimmed from each CDR3.

>TRBJ2-2|TRBV6-4
ASSDSKDTGELF
>TRBJ2-3|TRBV6-5
ASSYGLMPDTQY
>TRBJ2-7|TRBV4-1
ASSQYPVLLRYEQY
>TRBJ2-2|TRBV14
ASSQDRAWTRETGELF
>TRBJ1-5|TRBV2
ASSTNQPQH
>TRBJ2-2|TRBV5-1
ASSLGDRVITGELF
>TRBJ1-2|TRBV7-9
ASSLDREIFGYT
>TRBJ2-7|TRBV5-4
ASSPGTGTYEQY
>TRBJ2-3|TRBV12-3/TRBV12-4
ASSPPTGGAPDTQY
>TRBJ1-5|TRBV14
ASNDRDGEYSNQPQH
>TRBJ1-1|TRBV3-1
ASSLADGGNTEAF
>TRBJ2-7|TRBV20-1
SARAAGGAHEQY
>TRBJ1-6|TRBV4-3
ASSRVGSYNSPLH
>TRBJ1-1|TRBV11-2
ASSPTRTGEVAF
>TRBJ2-7|TRBV10-3
AISDGEQEPSYEQY
>TRBJ2-1|TRBV5-6
ASSLGREIYEQF
>TRBJ2-3|TRBV29-1
SVPMARTDTQY
>TRBJ1-6|TRBV7-9
ASSSHLESPLH
>TRBJ2-2|TRBV10-3
ATQGPVRGENTGELF
>TRBJ1-6|TRBV7-9
ASSPPLNYNSPLH
>TRBJ1-1|TRBV7-9
ASSFSTGGTEAF
>TRBJ2-7|TRBV28
ASIGDKPYEQY
>TRBJ2-1|TRBV11-3
ASSPRTGPRGSNEQF
>TRBJ1-1|TRBV5-1
ASSLQQGPGEAF